The 6 T cell receptor beta chains presented below share a single source sample, sequenced in a study of cytomegalovirus exposure and HLA in healthy donors. PCR used 60 Vbeta primers and 13 Jbeta primers. The table came from immunoSEQ multiplex PCR; TCRdb's copy has only in-frame clones and leaves some out. Here the sample spans roughly 120,000 clones, 7% to 9.5% being singletons. Sequencing was performed on PBMCs. The receptors derive from a woman aged 40 to 50 in good health and CMV-seropositive.

V gene TRBV18 combines with J gene TRBJ1-1; 9 bases are shared with TRBD1. Unmatched junction bases numbered 12, after V lost 3 bases and J lost 4 bases. The length of the CDR3 is 17 residues. Looked up from germline, CDR1 is KGHSH and CDR2 is LQKENI. The CDR3 loop is CASSPIPGQGMVTEAFF. For the CDR3, the DNA is TGTGCCAGCTCACCTATCCCGGGACAGGGTATGGTCACTGAAGCTTTCTTT.

This clone was found a few times. The chain joins TRBV9 to TRBJ1-2, with D perhaps TRBD1 (5 bases). This CDR3 region has 15 residues. The V end was cut by 4 bases, the J end by 5 bases, with 18 bases between. Germline V CDR1 and CDR2: SGDLS, YYNGEE. The CDR3 coding sequence is TGTGCCAGCAGCCCAAGCCAACGGGGGGTTTATGGCTACACCTTC. It specifies CASSPSQRGVYGYTF.

This clone showed up just a few times. The chain combines TRBV27 with TRBJ1-5; D gene uncertain. CDR3 length: 13 residues. V shed 4 bases and J shed 5 bases, with 9 bases lying between them. Germline V CDR1 and CDR2: MNHEY, SMNVEV (reference sequence). The CDR3 is CASSSQADQPQHF. CDR3 DNA: TGTGCCAGCAGTTCCCAGGCAGATCAGCCCCAGCATTTT.

Comment on this clone: One junction end does not reproduce the germline sequence, and a read error may be involved. This chain uses TRBV5-4 with TRBJ2-5; 9 bases are shared with TRBD1. CDR3 length equals 12 residues. In germline, CDR1 is SGHNT, CDR2 YYREEE (reference sequence). CDR3 amino acids: CASSFLGQGTNF. CDR3 coding DNA: TGTGCCAGCAGCTTCCTCGGACAGGGGACGAACTTC.

The chain employs TRBV28 and TRBJ1-6; D remains ambiguous. There are 15 residues in the CDR3. V shed 1 base and J shed 14 bases, with 18 bases lying between them. Germline loops: CDR1 MDHEN, CDR2 SYDVKM. The CDR3 DNA follows: TGTGCCAGCAGTTTATCAGTTCCCCTCCCCCCGACCCTCCACTTT. Its protein product is CASSLSVPLPPTLHF.

This clone was picked up a small number of times. V usage is TRBV11-3 and J usage is TRBJ1-1, with D unresolved. The germline V gene encodes CDR1 SGHNT and CDR2 YENEEA. This CDR3 has 13 amino acids. Trimming removed 4 bases at V and 2 bases at J, with 8 bases between. The CDR3 loop is CASSSTGNTEAFF. For the CDR3, the DNA is TGTGCCAGCAGCTCGACGGGAAACACTGAAGCTTTCTTT.